These 25 T cell receptor beta chains share one sample of origin, sequenced in a study of CD4 T cells in relation to SARS-CoV-2 and coronaviruses. The unexposed donors gave CD4+ T cells in about 2010-2019, prior to COVID-19. Assay used: immunoSEQ multiplex PCR; TCRdb lists only in-frame clones, some missing. Among about 55,000 clones listed, roughly 88% were seen once. Sequenced sample: memory CD4+ T cells from PBMCs. The receptors derive from a human donor in good health.

The chain couples TRBV15 to TRBJ2-3; D remains ambiguous. Deletions cut 0 bases from V and 5 bases from J, with 6 bases between. The CDR3 has 13 amino acids. Germline V gene lookup returns CDR1 LNHNV and CDR2 YYDKDF (reference sequence). CDR3 coding DNA: TGTGCCACCAGCAGAGATCCGGGAGATACGCAGTATTTT. Its translation: CATSRDPGDTQYF. The whole variable domain, remainder taken from reference TRBV15 and TRBJ2-3, is DAMVIQNPRYQVTQFGKPVTLSCSQTLNHNVMYWYQQKSSQAPKLLFHYYDKDFNNEADTPDNFQSRRPNTSFCFLDIRSPGLGDTAMYLCATSRDPGDTQYFGPGTRLTVL.

This sequence joins TRBV24-1 and TRBJ2-1, with 7 bases fitting TRBD2. Trimming at V came to 3 bases and at J to 7 bases, leaving 14 bases not matched to a gene. Germline assignment: CDR1 KGHDR and CDR2 SFDVKD. CDR3 length equals 17 residues. The CDR3 reads CATSDRGLSDFRNEQFF. In DNA form, the CDR3 reads TGTGCCACCAGTGATAGGGGACTATCAGATTTCAGAAATGAGCAGTTCTTC.

The chain carries TRBV6-5 and TRBJ2-7; 10 bases are shared with TRBD1. Germline CDR1 reads MNHEY; CDR2 reads SVGAGI. CDR3 length equals 13 residues. Trimming removed 5 bases from V and 4 bases from J; junction bases left unmatched: 2. The CDR3 protein is CASSRDRGYEQYF. DNA for the CDR3: TGTGCCAGCAGTAGGGACAGGGGTTACGAGCAGTACTTC.

The rearrangement uses TRBV4-1 and TRBJ2-3; weak D call: TRBD2 (5 bases). Germline lookup yields CDR1 MGHRA and CDR2 YSYEKL. The CDR3 loop spans 14 amino acids. The V gene lost 5 bases and the J gene lost 4 bases, with 13 bases spanning the gap. DNA for the CDR3: TGCGCCAGCAGCTCGAGGGAACTCGCAGATACGCAGTATTTT. Its translation: CASSSRELADTQYF.

The V and J genes are TRBV29-1 and TRBJ2-1; 11 nucleotides match TRBD2. Per the germline V gene, CDR1 is SQVTM and CDR2 is ANQGSEA. The trim removed 6 bases at V and 0 bases at J, leaving 4 bases unmatched. The CDR3 length is 15 residues. The CDR3 loop is CSVGLADFSYNEQFF. The CDR3 DNA follows: TGCAGCGTGGGACTAGCGGACTTCTCCTACAATGAGCAGTTCTTC.

This chain connects TRBV28 to TRBJ1-5, with D perhaps TRBD1 (6 bases). The germline gives CDR1 MDHEN, CDR2 SYDVKM. Trimming shortened V by 5 bases and J by 0 bases, and 14 bases separated the two germline ends. This CDR3 contains 16 residues. CDR3 sequence (DNA): TGTGCCAGCAGTACCGGACAGAGTCTTAGCAATCAGCCCCAGCATTTT. Its translation: CASSTGQSLSNQPQHF.

The V call is TRBV18, the J call TRBJ1-1; D ambiguous. Trimming removed 2 bases from V and 1 base from J, with 2 bases in between. Per the germline V gene, CDR1 is KGHSH and CDR2 is LQKENI. The CDR3 is 12 amino acids. CDR3 DNA: TGTGCCAGCTCACCAGCGAACACTGAAGCTTTCTTT. It encodes CASSPANTEAFF.

The rearrangement links TRBV6-1 to TRBJ1-2; D is perhaps TRBD1 (5 bases). V lost 1 base, J lost 6 bases, and 9 bases lay in between. The CDR3 is made up of 13 amino acids. Germline CDR1 reads MNHNS; CDR2 reads SASEGT. CDR3 DNA sequence: TGTGCCAGCAGTGAAGATCCGGGGCATGGCTACACCTTC. Protein sequence: CASSEDPGHGYTF.

The V and J genes are TRBV3-1 (or the pseudogene TRBV3-2) and TRBJ1-2; D may be TRBD1 (5 bases). Germline assignment: CDR1 LGHDT and CDR2 YNNKEL (reference sequence). With 4 bases removed from V and 7 bases from J, the gap between germline ends came to 16 bases. The CDR3 is made up of 14 amino acids. This chain's CDR3 is CASSLDSGTRGYTF. For the CDR3, the DNA is TGTGCCAGCAGCCTCGACTCCGGGACCCGTGGCTACACCTTC.

A single count supports this clone. The chain carries TRBV24-1 and TRBJ2-3; the D is unclear. CDR1 KGHDR and CDR2 SFDVKD come from the germline V gene. The CDR3 sequence is 12 residues long. Trimming cost V 9 bases and J 1 base, with 7 bases left between them. CDR3 region: CATGSRTDTQYF. The CDR3 nucleotides are TGTGCCACCGGCTCCCGCACAGATACGCAGTATTTT.

This clone showed up just once. This chain links TRBV2 with TRBJ2-3; D is uncertain. The CDR3 runs 13 residues. Germline V gene lookup returns CDR1 SNHLY and CDR2 FYNNEI. V lost 10 bases, J lost 2 bases, and 13 bases lay in between. The CDR3 DNA is TGTGCCACTCCTTATCCGTACACAGATACGCAGTATTTT. Protein product: CATPYPYTDTQYF.

This clone has only a few counts. J is TRBJ2-2 and V is TRBV9; perhaps TRBD1 as D (6 bases). Trimming took 3 bases from V and 6 from J, leaving 9 bases between them. In germline, CDR1 is SGDLS, CDR2 YYNGEE. The CDR3 runs to 13 residues. The CDR3 nucleotides are TGTGCCAGCAGCGCGACAGGTTCCGGGGAGCTGTTTTTT. This codes for CASSATGSGELFF.

This chain joins TRBV13 and TRBJ2-1, with unresolved D. Germline CDR1 and CDR2: PRHDT and FYEKMQ (reference sequence). Trimming took off 5 bases at V and 6 bases at J, with 14 bases between the two ends. The CDR3 extends over 14 amino acids. CDR3: CASSQIRDFNEQFF. CDR3 bases: TGTGCCAGCAGCCAAATCCGAGACTTCAATGAGCAGTTCTTC.

This chain uses TRBV2 with TRBJ2-7; D is perhaps TRBD1 (5 bases). The CDR3 covers 16 residues. Germline V gene data show CDR1 as SNHLY and CDR2 as FYNNEI. The germline V and J ends were trimmed by 4 bases and 7 bases, with 23 bases remaining between them. This CDR3 is CASSVRLMGQGVEQYF. The DNA for the CDR3 is TGTGCCAGCAGTGTTCGGCTTATGGGGCAGGGCGTGGAGCAGTACTTC.

The chain uses TRBV7-9 and TRBJ1-2; the D is unclear. The germline CDR1 and CDR2 sequences are SEHNR and FQNEAQ (reference sequence). The V gene lost 3 bases and the J gene lost 0 bases, with 5 bases spanning the gap. This CDR3 region has 13 residues. The CDR3 DNA follows: TGTGCCAGCAGCTTCTCGACTAACTATGGCTACACCTTC. The encoded protein is CASSFSTNYGYTF.

The J gene is TRBJ2-5, the V gene TRBV5-6; D uncertain. The V gene lost 0 bases and the J gene lost 1 base, with 7 bases spanning the gap. Germline V gives CDR1 SGHDT, CDR2 YYEEEE. This CDR3 has 14 residues. As DNA, the CDR3 is TGTGCCAGCAGCTTGGGGACGCGCCAAGAGACCCAGTACTTC. Its protein product is CASSLGTRQETQYF.

This chain uses TRBV6-8 with TRBJ1-2, with D tentatively TRBD1 (5 bases). CDR1 MNHGY and CDR2 SAAAGT come from the germline V gene. V lost 5 bases and J lost 5, with 18 bases in between. This CDR3 is built from 15 residues. The CDR3 is CASSGLLVWGYGYTF. The CDR3 DNA sequence: TGTGCCAGCAGTGGCCTTTTGGTGTGGGGGTATGGCTACACCTTC.

The rearrangement uses TRBV25-1 and TRBJ2-5; D unresolved. The CDR3 runs 11 residues. The ends were cut back, 3 bases at V and 8 bases at J, with 7 bases in the middle. CDR1 is MGHDK and CDR2 is SYGVNS in the germline V gene. The CDR3 DNA is TGTGCCAGCAGTGACGCTGAAACCCAGTACTTC. Translating it yields CASSDAETQYF.

The chain has TRBV12-3 or TRBV12-4 and TRBJ1-1; tentatively, D is TRBD1 (6 bases). The V gene lost 8 bases and the J gene lost 6 bases, with 16 bases spanning the gap. The CDR3 loop spans 13 amino acids. CDR3 sequence: CASFPGGSPEAFF. DNA of the CDR3: TGTGCCAGCTTCCCGGGGGGCTCCCCTGAAGCTTTCTTT.

V and J are TRBV7-9 and TRBJ2-1; unclear D gene. Trimming stripped 1 base from V and 9 bases from J, with 7 bases between. CDR3 size: 12 residues. Germline values: CDR1 SEHNR, CDR2 FQNEAQ (reference sequence). CDR3 in amino acids: CASSLESIEQFF. The CDR3 region has the DNA TGTGCCAGCAGCTTAGAGTCGATTGAGCAGTTCTTC.

The rearrangement uses TRBV7-8 and TRBJ1-5; the match to TRBD1 covers 8 bases. The CDR3 extends over 17 amino acids. CDR1 SGHVS and CDR2 FQNEAQ come from the germline V gene. The V gene end was trimmed by 3 bases and the J gene end by 4 bases; junction bases not matched to a gene: 11. The CDR3 sequence: CASSFSNRGLRNQPQHF. The CDR3 nucleotides are TGTGCCAGCAGCTTTTCTAACAGGGGGTTAAGGAATCAGCCCCAGCATTTT.

V and J are TRBV11-2 and TRBJ2-1, with TRBD2 matching over 11 bases. Germline V lookup: CDR1 SGHAT, CDR2 FQNNGV. V trimming: 5 bases; J trimming: 6 bases; junction bases outside the gene matches: 15. CDR3 length: 18 residues. The CDR3 spells CASSASGRRRQGPNEQFF. The CDR3 DNA reads TGTGCCAGCAGCGCTAGCGGGAGGCGACGACAGGGCCCCAATGAGCAGTTCTTC.

J is TRBJ2-5 and V is TRBV11-2; D is perhaps TRBD2 (6 bases). This CDR3 region has 19 residues. V was trimmed by 4 bases and J by 5 bases, leaving 29 bases between them. The germline V gene encodes CDR1 SGHAT and CDR2 FQNNGV. The CDR3 DNA reads as TGTGCCAGCAGCTCCCTACCCCGCGGAGGACTACCAACCGGGGAGACCCAGTACTTC. This translates into CASSSLPRGGLPTGETQYF.

The V gene is TRBV10-1, the J gene TRBJ2-1; D gene ambiguous. Trimming took 2 bases from V and 0 from J, leaving 8 bases between them. CDR3 size: 15 residues. Looked up from germline, CDR1 is WNHNN and CDR2 is SYGVQD (reference sequence). The CDR3, as DNA: TGCGCCAGCAGTGAGGGCATCGGCTCCTACAATGAGCAGTTCTTC. It is translated as CASSEGIGSYNEQFF.

This clone was picked up one time. This CDR3 is CASSVHRVNTGELFF. In DNA, the CDR3 is TGTGCCAGCAGTGTTCATAGGGTGAACACCGGGGAGCTGTTTTTT. V usage is TRBV2 and J usage is TRBJ2-2; D remains ambiguous. Germline V lookup: CDR1 SNHLY, CDR2 FYNNEI. Trimming left V 4 bases short and J 1 base short, with 10 bases between. The CDR3 is 15 amino acids.